The clone carrying this T cell receptor (beta chain) was seen more than once but under ten times. Antigen specificity is unknown. Isolated RNA was reverse transcribed in full, so expressed TCRB transcripts were sequenced. Assay used: immunoSEQ multiplex PCR; TCRdb lists only in-frame clones, some missing. The table shows about 160,000 clones, with approximately 8% occurring only once. The data belong to a study of beta chain features in type 1 diabetes. The CDR3 runs 13 residues. Trimming removed 4 bases from V and 3 bases from J, with 12 bases in between. Germline V lookup: CDR1 SQVTM, CDR2 ANQGSEA. Findings and limits, study-wide: A moderate, significant TCRB CDR3 shortening appeared in type 1 diabetes across four CD4+ subsets. A potential influence of HLA type upon TCRB rearrangement remained unresolved herein. Diminished insertions and augmented deletions at VDJ junctions characterized type 1 diabetes patients.

One heparinised blood draw, averaging roughly 0.11 L, came from each donor. What was sequenced was central memory CD4+ T cells from blood. The chain uses TRBV29-1 and TRBJ1-1; the D is unclear. This TCR came from a woman between 40 and 50 years old with type 1 diabetes. The CDR3 loop reads CSVVVLGDTEAFF. CDR3 sequence (DNA): TGCAGCGTTGTTGTTCTCGGGGACACTGAAGCTTTCTTT.